This TCR beta chain appears in the sequencing data of a study of blood T cell repertoires in COVID-19. Study-wide context: Samples representing acute and convalescent COVID-19 were sourced from the United States, Italy and Spain. The analysed material was cDNA or gDNA that came from T cells, B-cell-depleted T cells, or PBMCs.

Original handling: Researchers report that nucleated cell counts were estimated from reference gene primer amplification. TCRdb keeps only in-frame clones here, not all; method: immunoSEQ multiplex PCR. The V and J calls and clone size are taken from that table; D and trimming were inferred from the DNA. The data hold around 62,000 clones, with more than 70% observed a single time. Germline-derived CDR1 and CDR2 are SGHNT and YENEEA. Trimming took 5 bases from V and 4 from J, leaving 20 bases between them. This CDR3 is built from 17 residues. The rearrangement uses TRBV11-3 and TRBJ1-4; D is undetermined. The material sequenced was peripheral blood. The clonotype was recovered from a man in his fifties or sixties with active COVID-19. This CDR3 is CASSPKSRGQSNEKLFF. The CDR3 DNA follows: TGTGCCAGCAGCCCAAAATCCCGCGGGCAGAGTAATGAAAAACTGTTTTTT.